This entry describes one TCR beta chain. Its antigen is unknown. This entry belongs to a study of T cells after posttransplantation cyclophosphamide. Overall study findings and caveats: Later post-transplant blood repertoires were often dominated by donor CD8+ memory clones. Skin or GI-infiltrating T cells shared few TRB sequences with blood. After PTCy, TRB diversity resembled that of CNI/methotrexate controls.

Sequencing was performed with immunoSEQ multiplex PCR; in TCRdb, only in-frame clones are kept and a portion is missing. In the table there are tens of thousands of clones, about 97% of which are singletons. The naive gate required viable CD3+CD4+ or CD3+CD8+ cells with CCR7+CD45RA+CD45RO-CD95-CD27+CD28+ phenotype. Sequencing used naive CD4+ T cells sorted from PBMCs. The origin of this receptor is a man in his fifties or sixties in good health, CMV-negative, and a related stem cell transplant donor.

The CDR3 loop is CASSPDRERPGYTF. CDR3 bases: TGTGCCAGCTCACCAGACAGGGAGAGGCCTGGCTACACCTTC. The chain has TRBV18 and TRBJ1-2; 7 positions match TRBD1. The CDR3 contains 14 residues. Germline V gene sequence: CDR1 KGHSH, CDR2 LQKENI. Trimming at V came to 2 bases and at J to 7 bases, leaving 7 bases not matched to a gene.